This entry lists 21 T cell receptor beta chains sequenced from one sample in a study of tumor-infiltrating lymphocytes in primary liver carcinoma. The template, around 540 ng total RNA, yielded TCR beta cDNA made with a constant-region primer. Investigators got TCR beta libraries out of three nested multiplex PCR rounds, done with slightly modified ARM-PCR. TRBV1-TRBV30 forward primers paired with a C-beta reverse primer drove the first two PCR rounds, roughly 10 cycles each. One entry per CDR3 protein results from TCRdb running MiXCR on the multiplex PCR reads. The data contain 100,000 or so distinct CDR3 sequences, approximately 80% of them singletons. Co-extraction yielded RNA and DNA from around 20-30 mg of unsorted bulk tissue. The source material was liver tumor tissue from sampling region 3. As for subset: tumor region T3, left-lateral pole. The receptors were sampled from a man in his forties with primary liver carcinoma and hepatitis B virus infection.

With respect to this clonotype: One end of the junction fails to match germline, which may point to a read error. The rearrangement uses TRBV6-1 and TRBJ1-1; a weak D match, TRBD1 (6 bases). The V gene's germline CDR1 is MNHNS and CDR2 SASEGT. This CDR3 spans 13 amino acids. CDR3 nucleotides: TGTGTCAGCAGTGTACAGGGTAGAACTGAAGCTTTCTTT. Translation gives CVSSVQGRTEAFF.

A note on this clonotype: One end of the junction fails to match germline, which may point to a read error. CDR3 protein: CACSLEASRQETQYF. As DNA, the CDR3 is TGTGCCTGCAGCTTAGAGGCTAGCAGACAAGAGACCCAGTACTTC. The J gene is TRBJ2-5, the V gene TRBV11-2; D might be TRBD2 (5 bases). CDR1 SGHAT and CDR2 FQNNGV come from the germline V gene. This CDR3 has 15 residues.

This clonotype has at least ten counts. For the CDR3, the DNA is TGTGCCTGGACTCCTAGCGTGAACACCGGGGAGCTGTTTTTT. Its protein is CAWTPSVNTGELFF. The chain employs TRBV30 and TRBJ2-2; maybe TRBD2 (6 bases). The V end was cut by 4 bases, the J end by 1 base, with 10 bases between. The CDR3 runs to 14 residues. CDR1 GTSNPN and CDR2 SVGIG come from the germline V gene (reference sequence).

In the case of this clonotype: At one end, the junction sequence differs from germline, possibly due to a read error. This chain uses TRBV11-3 with TRBJ2-1, with unresolved D. The CDR3 totals 13 residues. CDR1 SGHNT and CDR2 YENEEA come from the germline V gene. CDR3 DNA sequence: TGTGTCAGCAGCCTCGCGCCCTCGCTTGAGCAGTTCTTC. Encoded protein: CVSSLAPSLEQFF.

In this sample, this clonotype is medium-sized (0.01 to 0.1%). V usage is TRBV30 and J usage is TRBJ2-1; 9 bases are shared with TRBD2. This CDR3 has 15 amino acids. V gave up 1 base and J gave up 7 bases; unmatched junction bases: 8. Germline CDR1 reads GTSNPN; CDR2 reads SVGIG (reference sequence). The CDR3 region has the DNA TGTGCCTGGAGTGAAGGGTCTAGCGGGGTAAATGAGCAGTTCTTC. The encoded protein is CAWSEGSSGVNEQFF.

Of note for this clonotype: One end of the junction is discordant with germline, which a read error may explain. CDR3 loop: CASSSSGSYNELFF. CDR3 nucleotide sequence: TGTGCCAGCAGCTCCTCTGGGTCCTACAATGAGCTGTTCTTC. J is TRBJ2-1 and V is TRBV5-4; the D is unclear. Germline assignment: CDR1 SGHNT and CDR2 YYREEE (reference sequence). This CDR3 has 14 amino acids.

Notes on this clonotype: The junction does not match germline at one end; this may be a read error. The chain carries TRBV29-1 and TRBJ2-2, with D perhaps TRBD1 or TRBD2 (5 bases each). The CDR3 has 13 residues. Germline V gene sequence: CDR1 SQVTM, CDR2 ANQGSEA. DNA of the CDR3: TGCAGCATTATCCCGACAGACACCGGGGAACTGTTTTTT. This codes for CSIIPTDTGELFF.

V is TRBV24-1 and J is TRBJ2-2; D remains ambiguous. This CDR3 comprises 15 residues. Deletions cut 6 bases from V and 0 bases from J, with 10 bases between. CDR1 KGHDR and CDR2 SFDVKD come from the germline V gene. The CDR3 nucleotides are TGTGCCACCAGTCATATATGGACGAACACCGGGGAGCTGTTTTTT. It encodes CATSHIWTNTGELFF.

As regards this clonotype: This CDR3 fails to terminate in the conserved phenylalanine or tryptophan, so it likely reflects a read error. The chain is built from TRBV28 and TRBJ2-3; 7 positions agree with TRBD2. The V segment lost 8 bases and the J segment 0 bases; nucleotides outside the gene matches: 11. The CDR3 totals 16 residues. Germline CDR1 MDHEN, CDR2 SYDVKM. The CDR3 reads CASLGGVGGSTDTQYI. As DNA, the CDR3 is TGTGCCAGCCTGGGAGGAGTGGGAGGGAGCACAGATACGCAGTATATT.

To note about this clonotype: A read error may be the cause here, since a much bigger clone is one base away. This chain uses TRBV19 with TRBJ2-7; TRBD2 aligns across 7 bases. Germline loops: CDR1 LNHDA, CDR2 SQIVND (reference sequence). The CDR3 is 15 residues long. V was clipped by 5 bases and J by 6 bases; unmatched bases: 13. CDR3: CASSSGWTSIFEQYF. DNA of the CDR3: TGTGCCAGTAGTTCCGGTTGGACTAGTATTTTCGAGCAGTACTTC.

This chain joins TRBV12-3 or TRBV12-4 and TRBJ2-1, with D unclear. CDR3 length equals 11 residues. The CDR3, as DNA: TGTGTCGGCACCCGGAGCAATGAGCAGTTCTTC. This gives the protein CVGTRSNEQFF.

On this clonotype itself: A read error may account for a junction end that differs from germline. V is TRBV6-2 or TRBV6-3 and J is TRBJ2-7, with D possibly being TRBD2 (5 bases). From germline, CDR1 is MNHEY and CDR2 SVGEGT. CDR3 length equals 18 residues. In DNA form, the CDR3 reads TGTGCCAGCAGTCAACTAAACGGACTTCACCCGAGCTCCTACGGGCAGTACTTC. This codes for CASSQLNGLHPSSYGQYF.

This clonotype was observed once. This sequence joins TRBV6-5 and TRBJ2-1, with TRBD2 identical over 8 bases. The ends lost 4 bases at V and 9 bases at J; junction bases unmatched: 11. Germline CDR1 MNHEY, CDR2 SVGAGI. This CDR3 comprises 15 residues. The CDR3 sequence is CASSLREVADIEQFF. CDR3 nucleotides: TGTGCCAGCAGTTTGCGGGAGGTCGCCGACATTGAGCAGTTCTTC.

As for this clonotype: Mismatch with germline at one junction end may stem from a read error. V usage is TRBV29-1 and J usage is TRBJ2-1; 13 bases match TRBD2. The germline V gene has CDR1 SQVTM and CDR2 ANQGSEA. The CDR3 has 16 residues. The CDR3 DNA follows: TGCAGCATTGAGGGACTAGCGGGAAGAGGTTTCAATGACCAGTTCTTC. Its protein is CSIEGLAGRGFNDQFF.

Concerning this clonotype itself: Lacking the conserved final phenylalanine or tryptophan, this CDR3 likely reflects a read error. V is TRBV10-2 and J is TRBJ1-2; TRBD1 is a possible D gene (5 bases). The germline gives CDR1 WSHSY, CDR2 SAAADI. The CDR3 contains 13 residues. V lost 7 bases to trimming and J lost 9 bases, with 18 bases between them. CDR3 DNA sequence: TGCGCCAGCAATCCGGGACGGGGTGCGAGCTACACCCTC. It is translated as CASNPGRGASYTL.

The chain carries TRBV20-1 and TRBJ2-5; a weak D match, TRBD1 (6 bases). Germline V gene sequence: CDR1 DFQATT, CDR2 SNEGSKA (reference sequence). The CDR3 consists of 13 residues. V lost 7 bases and J 4 bases, leaving 16 bases between the germline ends. The CDR3 DNA is TGCAGTGGTTGGGGGCGTGAGGGAGAGACCCAGTACTTC. The encoded protein is CSGWGREGETQYF.

This clonotype was observed at least ten times. The gene calls are TRBV4-1 and TRBJ2-3; the D gene is possibly TRBD2 (6 bases). Trimming shortened V by 0 bases and J by 5 bases, and 9 bases separated the two germline ends. Germline V gives CDR1 MGHRA, CDR2 YSYEKL. The CDR3 totals 14 residues. CDR3 in amino acids: CASSQDTAGDTQYF. The DNA of the CDR3 is TGCGCCAGCAGCCAAGATACAGCGGGAGATACGCAGTATTTT.

This clonotype came up a few times. At one end the junction does not follow the germline gene, possibly because of a read error. The chain links TRBV6-2 or TRBV6-3 to TRBJ1-1; tentatively, D is TRBD1 (6 bases). CDR1 and CDR2 from the germline V gene are MNHEY and SVGEGT. CDR3 length equals 14 residues. The CDR3 DNA reads TGTGCCAGCAGTTACCAGGGGTGTAGGACTGATGCTTTCTTT. Its protein is CASSYQGCRTDAFF.

This clonotype appeared once. A read error may produce the germline difference seen at one junction end. This chain links TRBV6-5 with TRBJ2-3; D ambiguous. The germline gives CDR1 MNHEY, CDR2 SVGAGI. The CDR3 is made up of 13 amino acids. The CDR3: CASSIQSTNTQYF. In DNA, the CDR3 is TGTGCCAGCAGTATCCAGAGCACAAATACGCAGTATTTT.

This clonotype was observed a single time. No conserved phenylalanine or tryptophan ends this CDR3, so it is likely a read error. The chain carries TRBV29-1 and TRBJ1-1; possibly TRBD1 for D (6 bases). Per germline, CDR1 SQVTM and CDR2 ANQGSEA. The CDR3 totals 12 residues. CDR3 sequence (DNA): TGCAACGTTGTCGGGGGGCCTCCTGAAGCTTTCTTA. Translated, it gives CNVVGGPPEAFL.

The chain has TRBV6-2 or TRBV6-3 and TRBJ1-2; possibly TRBD1 for D (6 bases). CDR1 is MNHEY, CDR2 SVGEGT, per germline. The CDR3 is made up of 16 amino acids. V was pared by 1 base and J by 8 bases, with 20 bases between. This CDR3 reads CASSYFLDSLILGYTF. The CDR3 DNA follows: TGTGCCAGCAGTTACTTCCTGGACAGTCTTATATTAGGCTACACCTTC.